A single sample gave rise to the 7 T cell receptor beta chains below, sequenced in a study of T-cell memory formation after mild COVID-19. TCRdb itself ran the 5' RACE reads through MiXCR, one entry per CDR3 protein. The sample includes roughly 200,000 distinct CDR3 sequences, 9% to 10% of them seen just once. The sequenced sample consisted of PBMCs or a T cell subset sorted from them (not recorded which). These receptors were obtained from a young man who had mild COVID-19 (a few samples of this study predate the infection). Cell type and time point are not known.

This clonotype was seen a few times. This sequence joins TRBV28 and TRBJ1-2; D ambiguous. CDR1 MDHEN and CDR2 SYDVKM come from the germline V gene. The V gene lost 7 bases and the J gene lost 4 bases, with 4 bases spanning the gap. The CDR3 consists of 10 residues. The CDR3 sequence is CASKGYGYTF. CDR3 coding DNA: TGTGCCAGCAAAGGCTATGGCTACACCTTC.

The sample holds many counts of this clonotype. The chain combines TRBV29-1 with TRBJ2-1, with D possibly being TRBD2 (5 bases). CDR1 and CDR2 (germline): SQVTM, ANQGSEA. The CDR3 covers 11 residues. V was clipped by 3 bases and J by 8 bases, with 8 bases between them. In DNA, the CDR3 is TGCAGCGTTGAGGGAGCCGATGAGCAGTTCTTC. Translating gives CSVEGADEQFF.

The gene calls are TRBV6-2 or TRBV6-3 and TRBJ1-5; TRBD1 matches 7 bases. J gave up 1 base and V 5 bases, and 11 bases lay outside the gene matches. Germline CDR1 reads MNHEY; CDR2 reads SVGEGT. This CDR3 contains 17 residues. CDR3 sequence: CASSRALGTVSNQPQHF. The CDR3 bases are TGTGCCAGCAGTCGCGCGCTGGGGACAGTCAGCAATCAGCCCCAGCATTTT.

In nucleotides, the CDR3 is TGTGCCAGCAGCGCTATCACAGATACGCAGTATTTT. Protein sequence: CASSAITDTQYF. V and J are TRBV9 and TRBJ2-3; D remains unclear. Germline-derived CDR1 and CDR2 are SGDLS and YYNGEE. The V end lost 3 bases, the J end lost 2 bases, and 4 bases lay between the germline ends. The CDR3 has 12 amino acids.

This clonotype came up a few times. The V call is TRBV4-2, the J call TRBJ2-5, with 8 bases matching TRBD1. The CDR3 sequence is 16 residues long. V gave up 1 base and J gave up 3 bases; unmatched junction bases: 7. Germline assignment: CDR1 LGHNA and CDR2 YNFKEQ. DNA of the CDR3: TGTGCCAGCAGCCAAGGGGACCGACAGGGGAAAGAGACCCAGTACTTC. The encoded protein is CASSQGDRQGKETQYF.

This clonotype was seen a handful of times. The chain carries TRBV5-1 and TRBJ2-5; D unresolved. This CDR3 contains 14 residues. V dropped 7 bases and J dropped 3 bases, with 16 bases sitting between them. Germline CDR1 reads SGHRS; CDR2 reads YFSETQ. The CDR3 DNA is TGCGCCAGCCATTTTGCCAGAGAAGAAGAGACCCAGTACTTC. Translating it yields CASHFAREEETQYF.

This clonotype showed up just a few times. CDR3 in amino acids: CSAENPGLQETQYF. CDR3 bases: TGCAGTGCTGAAAACCCGGGACTACAAGAGACCCAGTACTTC. V usage is TRBV20-1 and J usage is TRBJ2-5; TRBD2 aligns across 7 bases. This CDR3 contains 14 residues. The ends lost 5 bases at V and 2 bases at J; junction bases unmatched: 8. Germline V lookup: CDR1 DFQATT, CDR2 SNEGSKA (reference sequence).